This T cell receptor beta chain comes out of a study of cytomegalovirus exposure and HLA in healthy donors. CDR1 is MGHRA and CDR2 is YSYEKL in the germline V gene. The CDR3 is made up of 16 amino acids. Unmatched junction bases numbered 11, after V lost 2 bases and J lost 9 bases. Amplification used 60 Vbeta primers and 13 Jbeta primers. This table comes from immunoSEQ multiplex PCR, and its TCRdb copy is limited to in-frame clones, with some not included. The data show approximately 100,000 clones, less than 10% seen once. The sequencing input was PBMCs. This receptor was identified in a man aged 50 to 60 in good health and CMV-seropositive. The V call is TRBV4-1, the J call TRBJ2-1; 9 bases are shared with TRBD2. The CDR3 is CASSQIAGVPLSEQFF. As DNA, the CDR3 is TGCGCCAGCAGCCAAATAGCGGGAGTTCCCCTATCTGAGCAGTTCTTC.